This T cell receptor (beta chain) was sequenced for a study of CD8 T cells in Susac syndrome. RNA totalling roughly 0.45 to 1 ug underwent reverse transcription with random hexamers. One entry per CDR3 protein results from TCRdb running MiXCR on the immunoSEQ multiplex PCR reads. The table lists over 140,000 distinct CDR3 sequences, just under 95% of them singletons, with more than 0.14% in the top ten. V lost 1 base to trimming and J lost 8 bases, with 8 bases between them. The length of the CDR3 is 12 residues. Germline-derived CDR1 and CDR2 are GTSNPN and SVGIG (reference sequence). The J gene is TRBJ1-4, the V gene TRBV30; no clear D gene. Source material: CD4+ T cells from PBMCs. This receptor was taken from a human donor with Susac syndrome. CDR3 DNA sequence: TGTGCCTGGAGTGAAAATCAAGAAAAACTGTTTTTT. Amino acid sequence: CAWSENQEKLFF.